This TCR beta chain derives from a study of CD8+ T cells in alopecia areata (dated by TCRdb to 2017 to 2018). About the study as a whole: Skin from C3H/HeJ donors with spontaneous alopecia (about 6-13 months old) was grafted onto female C3H/HeJ recipients aged roughly 7-11 weeks. In both human patients and the C3H/HeJ mouse model, the study applied high-throughput TCRbeta sequencing to look at T cell clonal expansion in alopecia areata. Human TCRbeta sequencing covered scalp tissue and sorted CD4+ and CD8+ peripheral blood T cells from patchy and totalis/universalis alopecia areata patients and healthy controls. Scalp clonality was compared among normal scalp (n=4), patchy alopecia areata scalp (n=8), and alopecia totalis/universalis scalp (n=8). The RNA source kit depended on sample type: the PAXgene miRNA kit for fixed scalp, the miRNeasy kit for PBMCs, and the RNeasy kit for mouse skin. TCRbeta CDR3 regions were amplified by immunoSEQ multiplex PCR using 35 Vbeta forward and 13 Jbeta reverse primers.

This clone was seen repeatedly, ten times or more. Which antigen it targets is not known. Being a mouse receptor, it is described with mouse gene labels and germline sequences. Sequencing ends 4 residues short of the CDR3 end; the germline J gene provides the rest. CDR1 and CDR2 are read off the germline V gene as GKSSPN and SITVG. V is cut by 7 bases and J by 0 bases, and the space between the germline ends is 8 bases. The CDR3 contains 12 residues, cysteine and phenylalanine counted. Shown are 24 bases from within the CDR3, in frame from base 1. The library was made by the immunoSEQ multiplex PCR assay. RNA was extracted from all samples and reverse transcribed into cDNA as template for TCR sequencing. First-strand cDNA was synthesized with SuperScript III using a 2:1 mix of oligo-dT and random hexamers. Amplification bias was assessed with a synthetic immune receptor repertoire, and residual bias was removed computationally. Libraries were sequenced on Illumina HiSeq with 60 bp reads covering the CDR3, read from J toward V. In the paper's pipeline: Raw reads were preprocessed for error removal, and CDR3 was defined according to IMGT conventions as running from the conserved cysteine to phenylalanine. Clonality was computed as 1 minus the Shannon entropy, with the entropy normalized by log2 of the number of productive unique TCRs. CD4 or CD8 identity of scalp clones was inferred by cross-referencing scalp TCRbeta sequences with sorted blood CD4 and CD8 repertoires. Drawn from immuneACCESS, this table holds only the in-frame rearrangements with V and J called that TCRdb kept. Clones are partly lost; checked studies trace under half to an unresolved V gene and leave the rest unexplained. From that table come the V and J calls and clone size; the DNA was used to work out D and trimming. In this sample, 8,300 or so clones appear, none counted once only. The top ten clones comprise about a fifth of the sample.

Pooled mouse cutaneous lymph node cells were stained for CD4, CD8alpha, NKG2D, NKG2ACE and other markers and were then sorted on a BD Influx. Findings and caveats that apply to the study as a whole: Shared TCR sequences between patients were less evident than in mice, which may be partly attributable to HLA diversity in the patient population. Unlike mouse skin, which is dominated by gammadelta T cells, normal human skin has resident alphabeta T cells that are also sequenced, and this complicates analysis of the scalp TCR repertoire. Lesional scalp, especially in alopecia totalis/universalis, showed higher clonality and more expanded CD8+ clones than normal scalp, suggesting antigenic drive.

This receptor was obtained from a C3H/HeJ mouse with alopecia areata. In terms of MHC, this strain is H2-k. The rearranged chain carries TRBV31 and TRBJ2-5, with the D gene call left open. The sequenced sample consisted of CD8+ T cells sorted from a lymph node. CDR3 loop: CASTLNQDTQYF. Partial CDR3 DNA: TGTGCCTCGACTCTTAACCAAGAC.